A single sample gave rise to the 28 T cell receptor beta chains below, sequenced in a study of blood T cell repertoires in COVID-19. Profiling relied on immunoSEQ multiplex PCR, and the TCRdb table lists in-frame clones only, not all of them. The sample lists about 220,000 clones, 80% to 90% seen once, with about 3% in the top ten. Material: peripheral blood. The source of these receptors is a man in his fifties who had recovered from COVID-19.

V usage is TRBV6-5 and J usage is TRBJ2-3; the D is unclear. The CDR3 extends over 15 amino acids. The germline CDR1 and CDR2 sequences are MNHEY and SVGAGI. Trimming shortened V by 5 bases and J by 5 bases, and 17 bases separated the two germline ends. CDR3 DNA: TGTGCCAGCAGTATACAAAAGACTCCACAAGATACGCAGTATTTT. This encodes CASSIQKTPQDTQYF.

Details on this clone: A read error may account for a junction end that differs from germline. V usage is TRBV5-4 and J usage is TRBJ2-5, with D possibly matching TRBD1 (6 bases). Looked up from germline, CDR1 is SGHNT and CDR2 is YYREEE (reference sequence). CDR3 length: 15 residues. The CDR3 sequence is CASRLGSRGAETQYF. CDR3 coding DNA: TGTGCCAGCAGATTGGGATCCAGGGGAGCGGAGACCCAGTACTTC.

The chain carries TRBV2 and TRBJ2-7; the D is unclear. The germline gives CDR1 SNHLY, CDR2 FYNNEI. V was shortened by 4 bases and J by 3 bases, with 7 bases between the two germline ends. The CDR3 consists of 12 residues. The CDR3 DNA reads TGTGCCAGCAGTGGCGGCTACTACGAGCAGTACTTC. It translates to CASSGGYYEQYF.

The chain couples TRBV5-1 to TRBJ1-4, with TRBD1 identical over 9 bases. The CDR3 loop spans 15 amino acids. Looked up from germline, CDR1 is SGHRS and CDR2 is YFSETQ. Trimming took 0 bases from V and 11 from J; bases not matched to a gene: 8. The CDR3 is CASSLVTGTGKKLFF. The CDR3 bases are TGCGCCAGCAGCTTGGTAACCGGGACAGGGAAGAAACTGTTTTTT.

The chain employs TRBV3-1 (or the pseudogene TRBV3-2) and TRBJ2-6; 11 bases fit TRBD2. Germline V gene sequence: CDR1 LGHDT, CDR2 YNNKEL (reference sequence). This CDR3 spans 17 amino acids. J gave up 0 bases and V 4 bases, and 2 bases lay outside the gene matches. The DNA of the CDR3 is TGTGCCAGCAGCCCCGGGACTAGCGGCTCTGGGGCCAACGTCCTGACTTTC. This sequence encodes CASSPGTSGSGANVLTF.

The chain is built from TRBV28 and TRBJ2-7; maybe TRBD2 (5 bases). Germline V gene sequence: CDR1 MDHEN, CDR2 SYDVKM. CDR3 length: 18 amino acids. Trimming took 3 bases from V and 0 from J, leaving 21 bases between them. The CDR3 nucleotides are TGTGCCAGCAGTTTTGGACTCCCCCCAATGACTCGCTCCTACGAGCAGTACTTC. This encodes CASSFGLPPMTRSYEQYF.

J is TRBJ2-1 and V is TRBV6-4; 12 bases line up with TRBD2. In germline, CDR1 is MRHNA, CDR2 SNTAGT. The length of the CDR3 is 15 residues. The trim removed 4 bases at V and 7 bases at J, leaving 5 bases unmatched. CDR3 protein: CASSATSGSWNEQFF. Written as DNA, the CDR3 is TGTGCCAGCAGTGCGACTAGCGGGAGTTGGAATGAGCAGTTCTTC.

The chain uses TRBV15 and TRBJ2-1; D remains ambiguous. This CDR3 has 16 amino acids. From germline, CDR1 is LNHNV and CDR2 YYDKDF (reference sequence). Deletions cut 1 base from V and 10 bases from J, with 20 bases between. The CDR3, as DNA: TGTGCCACCAGCAGAGCCGAGGCCCTCTTTCGGATGGAGCAGTTCTTC. It yields the protein CATSRAEALFRMEQFF.

CDR3 protein: CASRPGQGNTEAFF. DNA of the CDR3: TGTGCCAGCAGGCCGGGACAGGGGAACACTGAAGCTTTCTTT. The chain joins TRBV5-5 to TRBJ1-1; 9 nucleotides align to TRBD1. The V gene's germline CDR1 is SGHKS and CDR2 YYEKEE (reference sequence). The CDR3 is 14 residues long. V lost 5 bases to trimming and J lost 1 base; unmatched junction nucleotides: 3.

This clone was seen a few times. The rearrangement links TRBV16 to TRBJ2-5; 7 bases line up with TRBD1. Germline CDR1 KGHSY, CDR2 FQNENV. V lost 2 bases to trimming and J lost 2 bases; unmatched junction nucleotides: 11. The CDR3 is 17 amino acids. The CDR3 coding sequence is TGTGCCAGCAGCCAAATAGGGAATTCGGGACAGCAAGAGACCCAGTACTTC. Translation: CASSQIGNSGQQETQYF.

The chain carries TRBV7-2 and TRBJ1-1, with a tentative D call TRBD1 (6 bases). The germline CDR1 and CDR2 sequences are SGHTA and FQGNSA. The V end lost 4 bases, the J end lost 0 bases, and 18 bases lay between the germline ends. The CDR3 runs to 17 residues. CDR3 residues: CASSSYGGGGVNTEAFF. CDR3 sequence (DNA): TGTGCCAGCAGCTCATACGGTGGGGGCGGTGTGAACACTGAAGCTTTCTTT.

V gene TRBV4-1 combines with J gene TRBJ1-3, with D maybe TRBD1 (5 bases). Germline V gene lookup returns CDR1 MGHRA and CDR2 YSYEKL. The V and J ends lost 6 bases and 0 bases respectively, with 12 bases between them. This CDR3 region has 15 residues. This chain's CDR3 is CASRPDSNSGNTIYF. The CDR3 DNA is TGCGCCAGCAGACCCGACAGCAACTCTGGAAACACCATATATTTT.

This rearrangement joins TRBV30 to TRBJ1-1; no definite D call. The CDR3 is made up of 12 amino acids. Germline CDR1 reads GTSNPN; CDR2 reads SVGIG (reference sequence). V lost 0 bases, J lost 9 bases, and 11 bases lay in between. The CDR3, as DNA: TGTGCCTGGAGTGTAGCGGGCGGGAAAGCTTTCTTT. Amino acid sequence: CAWSVAGGKAFF.

The chain has TRBV9 and TRBJ2-3, with 12 bases fitting TRBD2. The CDR3 spans 14 residues. V lost 4 bases to trimming and J lost 6 bases; unmatched junction nucleotides: 3. Germline CDR1 reads SGDLS; CDR2 reads YYNGEE. CDR3 coding DNA: TGTGCCAGCAGCCTAGCGGGAGGGTCGGATACGCAGTATTTT. Encoded protein: CASSLAGGSDTQYF.

This clone occurred many times. The CDR3 region has the DNA TGTGCCAGCAGCCTTCGACAGGGAGAAGCTTTCTTT. This encodes CASSLRQGEAFF. This chain links TRBV3-1 (or the pseudogene TRBV3-2) with TRBJ1-1; the match to TRBD1 covers 7 bases. The CDR3 is made up of 12 amino acids. The V and J ends lost 4 bases and 8 bases, in that order; junction bases with no gene match: 4. The germline V gene encodes CDR1 LGHDT and CDR2 YNNKEL (reference sequence).

The genes are TRBV15 and TRBJ2-7, with 9 bases lining up with TRBD2. With 1 base clipped from V and 2 bases from J, the junction kept 3 bases outside the gene matches. The CDR3 length is 15 residues. CDR1 is LNHNV and CDR2 is YYDKDF in the germline V gene (reference sequence). As DNA, the CDR3 is TGTGCCACCAGCAGAGGGAGCGGGGGGCCCTACGAGCAGTACTTC. Translated: CATSRGSGGPYEQYF.

The chain carries TRBV29-1 and TRBJ2-1; the D gene is possibly TRBD2 (6 bases). Trimming removed 1 base from V and 10 bases from J, with 20 bases in between. CDR3 length: 15 residues. From germline, CDR1 is SQVTM and CDR2 ANQGSEA. The CDR3 DNA is TGCAGCGTTGAAGGCCATGTACTAGCCTACGGGGAGCAGTTCTTC. Translated: CSVEGHVLAYGEQFF.

This chain links TRBV18 with TRBJ2-3; unclear D gene. V dropped 1 base and J dropped 3 bases, with 5 bases sitting between them. CDR1 and CDR2 from the germline V gene are KGHSH and LQKENI. The CDR3 runs to 13 residues. CDR3 sequence: CASSPRATDTQYF. DNA of the CDR3: TGTGCCAGCTCACCACGTGCGACAGATACGCAGTATTTT. Drawing the rest from reference TRBV18 and TRBJ2-3, the complete variable domain is NAGVMQNPRHLVRRRGQEARLRCSPMKGHSHVYWYRQLPEEGLKFMVYLQKENIIDESGMPKERFSAEFPKEGPSILRIQQVVRGDSAAYFCASSPRATDTQYFGPGTRLTVL.

V is TRBV7-9 and J is TRBJ2-3; 8 bases align to TRBD2. Trimming removed 5 bases from V and 0 bases from J; junction bases left unmatched: 4. The CDR3 has 15 amino acids. Germline-derived CDR1 and CDR2 are SEHNR and FQNEAQ (reference sequence). In nucleotides, the CDR3 is TGTGCCAGCAGCCCTAGCGGGTTTAGCACAGATACGCAGTATTTT. Its protein product is CASSPSGFSTDTQYF.

The chain carries TRBV5-6 and TRBJ2-7; possibly TRBD1 for D (5 bases). Per the germline V gene, CDR1 is SGHDT and CDR2 is YYEEEE. This CDR3 is built from 14 residues. The ends were cut back, 6 bases at V and 3 bases at J, with 16 bases in the middle. CDR3 DNA sequence: TGTGCCAGCACCAAAAGGGGCCACTTCTACGAGCAGTACTTC. Amino acids: CASTKRGHFYEQYF.

This rearrangement joins TRBV30 to TRBJ1-2; 11 bases match TRBD1. The germline V gene has CDR1 GTSNPN and CDR2 SVGIG (reference sequence). V shed 1 base, J shed 5 bases, and the junction held 6 bases outside the gene matches. The CDR3 covers 15 residues. CDR3 amino acids: CAWSGLGTGGYGYTF. Here the CDR3 DNA reads TGTGCCTGGAGTGGTCTCGGGACAGGGGGTTATGGCTACACCTTC.

This chain connects TRBV6-6 to TRBJ2-1, with TRBD2 matching 8 bases. The CDR3 is 15 residues long. Germline V lookup: CDR1 MNHNY, CDR2 SVGAGI (reference sequence). Trimming removed 7 bases from V and 8 bases from J; junction bases left unmatched: 13. The CDR3 bases are TGTGCCAGCAACAAACTAGCGGCATCGTCGGATGAGCAGTTCTTC. It translates to CASNKLAASSDEQFF.

The rearrangement uses TRBV4-1 and TRBJ2-5; a possible D gene is TRBD2 (6 bases). The ends were cut back, 0 bases at V and 2 bases at J, with 10 bases in the middle. Germline CDR1 and CDR2: MGHRA and YSYEKL. This CDR3 spans 15 amino acids. CDR3 bases: TGCGCCAGCAGCCAAGATGGGACTGGTCAAGAGACCCAGTACTTC. It encodes CASSQDGTGQETQYF.

The V and J genes are TRBV19 and TRBJ2-1; TRBD2 aligns across 11 bases. Germline V gene lookup returns CDR1 LNHDA and CDR2 SQIVND (reference sequence). The CDR3 runs 17 residues. Unmatched junction bases numbered 9, after V lost 4 bases and J lost 4 bases. The CDR3 sequence is CASSTGLSGRDYNEQFF. The CDR3 DNA sequence: TGTGCCAGTAGTACAGGCCTTAGCGGGAGGGATTACAATGAGCAGTTCTTC.

The chain employs TRBV7-9 and TRBJ1-5; TRBD1 matches 9 bases. This CDR3 region has 15 residues. Trimming at V came to 5 bases and at J to 5 bases, leaving 7 bases not matched to a gene. Germline V gene data show CDR1 as SEHNR and CDR2 as FQNEAQ (reference sequence). CDR3 DNA: TGTGCCAGCAGCGCCGGGACAGGGTCACATCAGCCCCAGCATTTT. Translated: CASSAGTGSHQPQHF.

CDR3 region: CAISEPGLLIEQYF. CDR3 bases: TGTGCCATCAGTGAGCCGGGACTATTAATCGAGCAGTACTTC. The chain employs TRBV10-3 and TRBJ2-7, with 7 positions matching TRBD2. The CDR3 consists of 14 residues. Germline V lookup: CDR1 ENHRY, CDR2 SYGVKD. The V segment lost 2 bases and the J segment 6 bases; nucleotides outside the gene matches: 7.

This clone was observed once. The chain links TRBV28 to TRBJ1-5; no definite D call. The length of the CDR3 is 16 residues. V dropped 5 bases and J dropped 0 bases, with 14 bases sitting between them. Germline values: CDR1 MDHEN, CDR2 SYDVKM. The CDR3 DNA sequence: TGTGCCAGCAGTATCTCCGGGTCATATAGCAATCAGCCCCAGCATTTT. Translated, it gives CASSISGSYSNQPQHF. The full variable domain, in which reference TRBV28 and TRBJ1-5 provide the parts outside the CDR3, is DVKVTQSSRYLVKRTGEKVFLECVQDMDHENMFWYRQDPGLGLRLIYFSYDVKMKEKGDIPEGYSVSREKKERFSLILESASTNQTSMYLCASSISGSYSNQPQHFGDGTRLSIL.

The count of this clone is one. The rearrangement links TRBV27 to TRBJ2-2, with no clear D. CDR1 is MNHEY, CDR2 SMNVEV, per germline (reference sequence). The CDR3 extends over 12 amino acids. V lost 7 bases, J lost 0 bases, and 3 bases lay in between. CDR3 residues: CASTTNTGELFF. CDR3 bases: TGTGCCAGCACAACGAACACCGGGGAGCTGTTTTTT.